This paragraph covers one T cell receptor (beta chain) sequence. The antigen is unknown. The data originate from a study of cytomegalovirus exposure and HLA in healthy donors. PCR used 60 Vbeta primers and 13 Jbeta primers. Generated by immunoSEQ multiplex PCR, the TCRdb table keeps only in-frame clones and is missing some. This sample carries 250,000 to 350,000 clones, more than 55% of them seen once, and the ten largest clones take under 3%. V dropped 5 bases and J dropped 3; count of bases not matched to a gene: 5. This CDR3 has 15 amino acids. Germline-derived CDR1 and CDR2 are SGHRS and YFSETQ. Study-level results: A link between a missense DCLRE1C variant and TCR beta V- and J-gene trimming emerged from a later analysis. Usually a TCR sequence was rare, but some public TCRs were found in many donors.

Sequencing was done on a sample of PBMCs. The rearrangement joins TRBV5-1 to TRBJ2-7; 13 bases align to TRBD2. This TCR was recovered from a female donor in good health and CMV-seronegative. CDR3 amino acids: CASRGLAGTIYEQYF. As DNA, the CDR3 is TGCGCCAGCAGGGGACTAGCGGGGACGATCTACGAGCAGTACTTC.